The clone carrying this TCR beta chain was observed at least ten times. The antigen is not known. The sample comes from a study of CD8 T cells in ankylosing spondylitis. Study results and limitations: From matched ankylosing spondylitis synovial fluid, disease-linked clones were reportedly recovered at significantly enriched levels. Apparently characteristic of ankylosing spondylitis blood was a TCR beta motif (eight highly homologous variants).

A single record per CDR3 protein comes from TCRdb applying MiXCR to the 5' RACE reads. The profile shows roughly 42,000 distinct CDR3 sequences, about 2.5% of them singletons. This CDR3 spans 14 amino acids. Deletions cut 0 bases from V and 2 bases from J, with 9 bases between. CDR1 SGDLS and CDR2 YYNGEE come from the germline V gene. This TCR derives from a male donor with ankylosing spondylitis or in good health (not recorded which). This sequence joins TRBV9 and TRBJ2-7, with a tentative D call TRBD1 (5 bases). The sequencing input was blood, either unsorted or a sorted T cell fraction (not recorded which). CDR3 DNA: TGTGCCAGCAGCGTAGGGCAGGGTACCTACGAGCAGTACTTC. Translating gives CASSVGQGTYEQYF.